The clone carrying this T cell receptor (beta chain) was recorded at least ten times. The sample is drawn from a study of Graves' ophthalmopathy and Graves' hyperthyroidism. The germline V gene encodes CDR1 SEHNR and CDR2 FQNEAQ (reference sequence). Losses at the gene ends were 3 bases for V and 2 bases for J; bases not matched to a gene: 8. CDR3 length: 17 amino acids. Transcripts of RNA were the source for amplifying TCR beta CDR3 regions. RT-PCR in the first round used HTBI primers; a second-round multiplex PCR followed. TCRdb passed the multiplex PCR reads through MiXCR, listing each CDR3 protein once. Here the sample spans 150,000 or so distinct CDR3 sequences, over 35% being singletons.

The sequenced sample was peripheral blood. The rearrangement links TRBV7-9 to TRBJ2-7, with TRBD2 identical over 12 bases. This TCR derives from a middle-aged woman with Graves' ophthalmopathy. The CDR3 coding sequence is TGTGCCAGCAGCTTGGTTTCTAGCGGGAGGGCAACCTACGAGCAGTACTTC. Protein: CASSLVSSGRATYEQYF.